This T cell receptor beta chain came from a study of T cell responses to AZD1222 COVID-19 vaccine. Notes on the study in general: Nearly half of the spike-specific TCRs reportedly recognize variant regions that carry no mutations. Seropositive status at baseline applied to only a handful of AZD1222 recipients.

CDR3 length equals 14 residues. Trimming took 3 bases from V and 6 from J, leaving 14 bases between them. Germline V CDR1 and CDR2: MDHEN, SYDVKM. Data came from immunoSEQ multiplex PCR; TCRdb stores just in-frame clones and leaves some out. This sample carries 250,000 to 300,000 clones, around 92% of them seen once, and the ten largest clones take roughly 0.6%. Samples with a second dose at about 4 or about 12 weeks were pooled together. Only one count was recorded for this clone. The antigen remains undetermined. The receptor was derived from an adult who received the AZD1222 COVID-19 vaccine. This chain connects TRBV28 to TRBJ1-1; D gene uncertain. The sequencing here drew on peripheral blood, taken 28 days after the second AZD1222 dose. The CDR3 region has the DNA TGTGCCAGCAGTTTGGGCGGACGGATCTCTGAAGCTTTCTTT. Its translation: CASSLGGRISEAFF.